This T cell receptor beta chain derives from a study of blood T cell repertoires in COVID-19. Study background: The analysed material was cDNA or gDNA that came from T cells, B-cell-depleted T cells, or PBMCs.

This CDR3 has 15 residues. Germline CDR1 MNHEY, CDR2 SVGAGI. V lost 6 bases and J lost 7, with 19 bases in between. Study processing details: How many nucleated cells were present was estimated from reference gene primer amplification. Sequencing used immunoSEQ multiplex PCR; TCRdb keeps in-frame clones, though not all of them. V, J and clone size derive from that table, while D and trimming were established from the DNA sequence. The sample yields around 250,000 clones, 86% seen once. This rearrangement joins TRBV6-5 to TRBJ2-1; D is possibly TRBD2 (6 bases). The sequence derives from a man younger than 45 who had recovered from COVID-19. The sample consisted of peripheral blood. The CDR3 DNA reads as TGTGCCAGCAGACGAGCGACAGAAGGAGGGAATGAGCAGTTCTTC. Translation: CASRRATEGGNEQFF.